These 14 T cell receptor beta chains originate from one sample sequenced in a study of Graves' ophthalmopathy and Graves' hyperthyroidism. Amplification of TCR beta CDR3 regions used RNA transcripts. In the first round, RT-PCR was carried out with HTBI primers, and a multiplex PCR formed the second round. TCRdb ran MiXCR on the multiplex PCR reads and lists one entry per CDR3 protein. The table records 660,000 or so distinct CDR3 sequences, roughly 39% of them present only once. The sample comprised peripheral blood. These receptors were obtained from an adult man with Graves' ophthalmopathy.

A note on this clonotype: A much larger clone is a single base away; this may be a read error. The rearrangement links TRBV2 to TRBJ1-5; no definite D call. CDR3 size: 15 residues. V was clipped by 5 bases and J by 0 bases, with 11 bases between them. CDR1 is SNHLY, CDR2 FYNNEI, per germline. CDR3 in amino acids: CASSMDGYSNQPQHF. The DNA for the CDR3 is TGTGCCAGCAGTATGGACGGCTATAGCAATCAGCCCCAGCATTTT.

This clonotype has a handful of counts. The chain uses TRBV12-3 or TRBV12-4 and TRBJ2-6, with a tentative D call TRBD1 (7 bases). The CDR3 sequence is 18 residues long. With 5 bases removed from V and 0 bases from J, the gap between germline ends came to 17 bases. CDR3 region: CASSRTRGAGSGANVLTF. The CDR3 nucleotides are TGTGCCAGCAGTCGAACCAGGGGGGCCGGCTCTGGGGCCAACGTCCTGACTTTC.

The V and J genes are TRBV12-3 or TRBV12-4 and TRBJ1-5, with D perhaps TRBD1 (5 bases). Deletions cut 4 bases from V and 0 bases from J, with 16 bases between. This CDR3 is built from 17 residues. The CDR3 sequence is CASSSGTPLYSNQPQHF. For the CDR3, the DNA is TGTGCCAGCAGTTCCGGGACGCCCTTGTATAGCAATCAGCCCCAGCATTTT.

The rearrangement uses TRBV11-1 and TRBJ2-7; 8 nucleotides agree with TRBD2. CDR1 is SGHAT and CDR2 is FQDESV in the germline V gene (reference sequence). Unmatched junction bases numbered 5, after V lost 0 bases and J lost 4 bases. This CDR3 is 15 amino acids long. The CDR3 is CASSLAASGLYEQYF. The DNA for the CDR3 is TGTGCCAGCAGCTTAGCCGCTAGCGGGTTGTACGAGCAGTACTTC.

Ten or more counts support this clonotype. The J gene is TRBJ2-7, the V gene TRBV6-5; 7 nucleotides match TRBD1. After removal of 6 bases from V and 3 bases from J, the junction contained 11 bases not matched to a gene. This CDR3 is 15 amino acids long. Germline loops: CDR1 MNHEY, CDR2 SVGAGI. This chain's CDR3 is CASRSAAGGYYEQYF. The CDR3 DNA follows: TGTGCCAGCAGGTCGGCGGCAGGGGGTTACTACGAGCAGTACTTC.

The CDR3 reads CATSRDWDSKRAQHF. The CDR3 DNA is TGTGCCACCAGCAGAGATTGGGACAGCAAGAGGGCCCAGCATTTT. This sequence joins TRBV15 and TRBJ1-5, with TRBD1 matching over 7 bases. CDR1 and CDR2 from the germline V gene are LNHNV and YYDKDF (reference sequence). The CDR3 contains 15 residues. V trimming: 0 bases; J trimming: 11 bases; junction bases outside the gene matches: 10.

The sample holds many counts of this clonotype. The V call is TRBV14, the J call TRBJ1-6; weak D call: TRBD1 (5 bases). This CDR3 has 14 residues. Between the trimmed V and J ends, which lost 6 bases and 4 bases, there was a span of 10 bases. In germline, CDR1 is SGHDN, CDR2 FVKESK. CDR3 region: CASSDSAYNSPLHF. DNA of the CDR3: TGTGCCAGCAGTGACAGCGCTTATAATTCACCCCTCCACTTT.

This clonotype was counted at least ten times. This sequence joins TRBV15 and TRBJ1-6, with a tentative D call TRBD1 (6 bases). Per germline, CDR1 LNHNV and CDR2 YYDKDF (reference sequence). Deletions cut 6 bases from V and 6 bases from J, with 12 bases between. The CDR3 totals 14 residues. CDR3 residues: CATRMDSSNSPLHF. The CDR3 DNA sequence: TGTGCCACCAGGATGGACAGTAGTAATTCACCCCTCCACTTT.

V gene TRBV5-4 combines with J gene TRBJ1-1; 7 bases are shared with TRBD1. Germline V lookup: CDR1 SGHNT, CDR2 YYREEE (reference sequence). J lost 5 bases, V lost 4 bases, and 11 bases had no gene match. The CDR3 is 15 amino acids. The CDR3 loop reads CASSGADRSSTEAFF. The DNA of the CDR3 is TGTGCCAGCAGCGGAGCGGACAGGTCGAGTACTGAAGCTTTCTTT.

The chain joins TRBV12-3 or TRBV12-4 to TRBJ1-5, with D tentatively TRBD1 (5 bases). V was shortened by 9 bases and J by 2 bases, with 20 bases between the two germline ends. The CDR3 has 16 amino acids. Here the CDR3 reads CARRPGDQRGNQPQHF. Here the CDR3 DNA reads TGTGCCAGGAGACCCGGGGACCAGCGGGGCAATCAGCCCCAGCATTTT.

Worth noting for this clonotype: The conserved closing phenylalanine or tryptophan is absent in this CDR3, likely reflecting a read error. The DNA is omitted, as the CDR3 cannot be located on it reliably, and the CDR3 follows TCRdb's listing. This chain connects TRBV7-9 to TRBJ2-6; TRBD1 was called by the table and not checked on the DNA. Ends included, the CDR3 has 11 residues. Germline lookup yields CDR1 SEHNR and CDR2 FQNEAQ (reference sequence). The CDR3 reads CASSRLGTGGT.

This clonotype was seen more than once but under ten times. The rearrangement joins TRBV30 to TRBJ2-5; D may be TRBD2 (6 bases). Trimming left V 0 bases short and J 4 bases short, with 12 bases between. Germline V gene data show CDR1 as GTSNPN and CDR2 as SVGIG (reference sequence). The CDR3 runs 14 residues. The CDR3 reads CAWSVGGDGETQYF. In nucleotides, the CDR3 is TGTGCCTGGAGTGTTGGAGGGGACGGAGAGACCCAGTACTTC.

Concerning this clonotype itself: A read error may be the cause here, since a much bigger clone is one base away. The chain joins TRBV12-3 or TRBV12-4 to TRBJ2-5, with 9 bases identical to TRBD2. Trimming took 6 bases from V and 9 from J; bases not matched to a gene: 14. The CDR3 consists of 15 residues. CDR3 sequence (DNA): TGTGCCAGCAGCCCCCGACTAGCGGATAGGGAGGCCCAGTACTTC. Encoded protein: CASSPRLADREAQYF.

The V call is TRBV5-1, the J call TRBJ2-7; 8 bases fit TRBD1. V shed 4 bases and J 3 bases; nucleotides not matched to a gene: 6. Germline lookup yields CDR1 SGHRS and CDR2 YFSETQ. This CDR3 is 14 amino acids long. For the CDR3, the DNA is TGCGCCAGCAGCAAAGACAGGGGTGGCTACGAGCAGTACTTC. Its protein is CASSKDRGGYEQYF.